A single sample is the source of the 17 T cell receptor beta chains below, sequenced in a study of T cell responses to AZD1222 COVID-19 vaccine. Profiling relied on immunoSEQ multiplex PCR, and the TCRdb table lists in-frame clones only, not all of them. Of tens of thousands of clones in the sample, over 65% were seen once. Sequenced material: peripheral blood, taken 28 days after the second dose of the MenACWY control vaccine. All receptors derive from an adult who received the MenACWY meningococcal vaccine as a control.

V usage is TRBV12-5 and J usage is TRBJ2-2, with 9 bases aligning to TRBD1. Germline lookup yields CDR1 LGHNT and CDR2 FRNRAP. The CDR3 contains 15 residues. The J segment lost 4 bases and the V segment lost 6 bases, leaving 6 bases of the junction unmatched. The CDR3 reads CASGPGQGGTGELFF. The CDR3, as DNA: TGTGCTAGTGGGCCGGGACAGGGAGGCACCGGGGAGCTGTTTTTT.

This clone was counted once. V and J are TRBV28 and TRBJ1-5, with D unclear. Trimming took 8 bases from V and 0 from J, leaving 5 bases between them. The length of the CDR3 is 12 residues. Germline loops: CDR1 MDHEN, CDR2 SYDVKM. The CDR3: CASGLSNQPQHF. In DNA, the CDR3 is TGTGCCAGCGGCCTTAGCAATCAGCCCCAGCATTTT. Filled out from reference TRBV28 and TRBJ1-5, the complete variable domain reads DVKVTQSSRYLVKRTGEKVFLECVQDMDHENMFWYRQDPGLGLRLIYFSYDVKMKEKGDIPEGYSVSREKKERFSLILESASTNQTSMYLCASGLSNQPQHFGDGTRLSIL.

The chain has TRBV19 and TRBJ1-1; 7 bases fit TRBD1. The V gene's germline CDR1 is LNHDA and CDR2 SQIVND (reference sequence). V was pared by 8 bases and J by 4 bases, with 10 bases of the junction left unmatched. The CDR3 spans 14 residues. The CDR3 coding sequence is TGTGCCAGTCATACAGGGGATCGGGGCACTGAAGCTTTCTTT. Translating gives CASHTGDRGTEAFF. Together with reference TRBV19 and TRBJ1-1, the CDR3 gives the full variable domain: DGGITQSPKYLFRKEGQNVTLSCEQNLNHDAMYWYRQDPGQGLRLIYYSQIVNDFQKGDIAEGYSVSREKKESFPLTVTSAQKNPTAFYLCASHTGDRGTEAFFGQGTRLTVV.

The chain joins TRBV4-1 to TRBJ2-7; TRBD2 matches 9 bases. Germline V gene lookup returns CDR1 MGHRA and CDR2 YSYEKL. The CDR3 consists of 15 residues. Trimming took 1 base from V and 3 from J; bases not matched to a gene: 4. CDR3 in amino acids: CASSQGLAGIYEQYF. The CDR3 DNA reads as TGCGCCAGCAGCCAAGGCCTAGCGGGGATCTACGAGCAGTACTTC.

This sequence joins TRBV9 and TRBJ1-1, with D maybe TRBD1 (5 bases). Germline CDR1 is SGDLS and CDR2 is YYNGEE. This CDR3 has 15 residues. Deletions cut 2 bases from V and 3 bases from J, with 14 bases between. CDR3 in DNA: TGTGCCAGCAGCGTTGGTCCTCGAGGGGACACTGAAGCTTTCTTT. Protein sequence: CASSVGPRGDTEAFF.

This chain links TRBV7-9 with TRBJ1-4; D is unclear. The V and J ends lost 5 bases and 8 bases respectively, with 12 bases between them. CDR1 is SEHNR, CDR2 FQNEAQ, per germline (reference sequence). The CDR3 loop spans 13 amino acids. The CDR3 is CASSPSIMEKLFF. CDR3 coding DNA: TGTGCCAGCAGCCCTTCTATTATGGAAAAACTGTTTTTT.

The rearrangement uses TRBV3-1 (or the pseudogene TRBV3-2) and TRBJ1-1; D not resolved. Germline assignment: CDR1 LGHDT and CDR2 YNNKEL (reference sequence). Trimming cost V 3 bases and J 7 bases, with 9 bases left between them. The CDR3 consists of 12 residues. CDR3 amino acids: CASSQNKGEAFF. The CDR3 region has the DNA TGTGCCAGCAGCCAGAATAAGGGTGAAGCTTTCTTT.

A few counts support this clone. The sample contains more than one DNA sequence encoding this CDR3. The V and J genes are TRBV7-2 and TRBJ1-2; D remains unclear. Germline V CDR1 and CDR2: SGHTA, FQGNSA. The CDR3 has 13 amino acids. V lost 0 bases, J lost 2 bases, and 4 bases lay in between. In DNA form, the CDR3 reads TGTGCCAGCAGCTTAGCGGGAAACTATGGCTACACCTTC. Residues: CASSLAGNYGYTF.

V is TRBV6-2 or TRBV6-3 and J is TRBJ1-5; D unresolved. Germline V gene data show CDR1 as MNHEY and CDR2 as SVGEGT. V shed 6 bases and J shed 9 bases, with 18 bases lying between them. This CDR3 has 14 residues. CDR3 DNA: TGTGCCAGCAGCATAGGACCCGGTTATGGGCCCCAGCATTTT. As protein: CASSIGPGYGPQHF.

This clone was detected only a few times. This sequence joins TRBV20-1 and TRBJ2-7; D possibly uses TRBD1 or TRBD2 (5 bases each). Germline loops: CDR1 DFQATT, CDR2 SNEGSKA (reference sequence). The CDR3 sequence is 14 residues long. Deletions cut 6 bases from V and 3 bases from J, with 18 bases between. CDR3 DNA: TGCAGTGCCAGTAGGCCAGGGACCTTCTACGAGCAGTACTTC. Translation gives CSASRPGTFYEQYF.

The CDR3 reads CASKAGGLTNEKLFF. The CDR3 region has the DNA TGTGCCAGCAAGGCAGGGGGGTTAACTAATGAAAAACTGTTTTTT. This chain uses TRBV4-2 with TRBJ1-4; TRBD1 matches at 7 bases. The V gene end was trimmed by 7 bases and the J gene end by 1 base; junction bases not matched to a gene: 6. Germline CDR1 LGHNA, CDR2 YNFKEQ. The CDR3 loop spans 15 amino acids.

CDR3 DNA sequence: TGTGCCAGCAGCCCATACGACAGGGGGCCCGAGCAGTACTTC. Protein: CASSPYDRGPEQYF. The chain employs TRBV9 and TRBJ2-7; 10 nucleotides line up with TRBD1. This CDR3 has 14 residues. The J segment lost 6 bases and the V segment lost 4 bases, leaving 7 bases of the junction unmatched. Germline V gene lookup returns CDR1 SGDLS and CDR2 YYNGEE.

This chain links TRBV7-9 with TRBJ2-3, with 8 bases that match TRBD2. The CDR3 runs to 15 residues. From germline, CDR1 is SEHNR and CDR2 FQNEAQ (reference sequence). V lost 0 bases, J lost 5 bases, and 4 bases stayed unmatched. Here the CDR3 reads CASSLASGDVDTQYF. The CDR3 DNA follows: TGTGCCAGCAGCTTAGCTAGCGGGGATGTAGATACGCAGTATTTT.

The chain uses TRBV19 and TRBJ2-2; the D is unclear. CDR3 length equals 14 residues. With 3 bases removed from V and 4 bases from J, the gap between germline ends came to 9 bases. CDR1 LNHDA and CDR2 SQIVND come from the germline V gene (reference sequence). This CDR3 is CASSIWLGTGELFF. CDR3 DNA sequence: TGTGCCAGTAGTATTTGGTTAGGCACCGGGGAGCTGTTTTTT.

The chain carries TRBV28 and TRBJ2-2; D unclear. The ends were cut back, 5 bases at V and 9 bases at J, with 10 bases in the middle. CDR3 length equals 12 residues. Per the germline V gene, CDR1 is MDHEN and CDR2 is SYDVKM. The CDR3 protein is CASSTVHRELFF. The DNA for the CDR3 is TGTGCCAGCAGTACAGTCCACCGGGAGCTGTTTTTT.

This clone came up many times. This sequence joins TRBV7-8 and TRBJ1-3, with D possibly matching TRBD1 (5 bases). The V gene lost 1 base and the J gene lost 4 bases, with 17 bases spanning the gap. In germline, CDR1 is SGHVS, CDR2 FQNEAQ. The CDR3 consists of 17 residues. CDR3 in DNA: TGTGCCAGCAGCTTAGTCCGGGGGGAGAGGGCGGGAAACACCATATATTTT. Protein sequence: CASSLVRGERAGNTIYF.

The chain uses TRBV5-6 and TRBJ2-1; D is ambiguous. V shed 1 base and J shed 3 bases, with 11 bases lying between them. Germline CDR1 SGHDT, CDR2 YYEEEE. The CDR3 loop spans 15 amino acids. The CDR3 coding sequence is TGTGCCAGCAGCTTGAAGGCGGATTACTACAATGAGCAGTTCTTC. Translating it yields CASSLKADYYNEQFF.